Each of the 13 T cell receptor beta chains below was sequenced from the same sample in a study of human thymus T cells (TCRdb year 2020). Receptor libraries were prepared by the immunoSEQ multiplex PCR assay. TCRdb stores this immuneACCESS table with in-frame sequences only. Part of the clones is absent; in the studies checked, under half of the shortfall reflects unresolved V genes, and no reason is known for the rest. The sample table lists approximately 46,000 clones, over 90% of them with a count of one. Approximately 0.16% of the sample lies in the top ten. The sequenced sample was blood. The receptors originated from a girl under three years old with a congenital heart defect but otherwise immunologically healthy.

The J gene is TRBJ2-7, the V gene TRBV6-7; 8 nucleotides line up with TRBD1. TRBV6-7 is identified as an open reading frame with a role that is uncertain. V trimming: 4 bases; J trimming: 5 bases; junction bases outside the gene matches: 4. The CDR3 is 13 amino acids. CDR3 nucleotide sequence: TGTGCCAGCAGTTGGAAACAGGGGGACGAGCAGTACTTC. Its translation is CASSWKQGDEQYF.

This clone was seen once. CDR3 in DNA: TGTGCCAGCAGCTTAGATTGGGGCAGGGGGCAGACCCAGTACTTC. Residues: CASSLDWGRGQTQYF. This rearrangement joins TRBV11-2 to TRBJ2-5, with 8 bases matching TRBD1. The germline gives CDR1 SGHAT, CDR2 FQNNGV. After removal of 0 bases from V and 6 bases from J, the junction contained 6 bases not matched to a gene. This CDR3 has 15 residues.

The V gene is TRBV4-3, the J gene TRBJ2-7; the D is unclear. Between the trimmed V and J ends, which lost 1 base and 4 bases, there was a span of 8 bases. Germline CDR1 LGHNA, CDR2 YSLEER. There are 13 residues in the CDR3. The chain's CDR3 is CASSQVIGYEQYF. DNA of the CDR3: TGCGCCAGCAGCCAAGTTATCGGATACGAGCAGTACTTC.

This clone was seen a single time. J is TRBJ2-3 and V is TRBV27, with D uncertain. This CDR3 is built from 13 residues. The V end was cut by 3 bases, the J end by 6 bases, with 10 bases between. Germline V CDR1 and CDR2: MNHEY, SMNVEV (reference sequence). DNA for the CDR3: TGTGCCAGCAGTTTGCTAGTCTCGGATACGCAGTATTTT. Protein product: CASSLLVSDTQYF.

The V and J genes are TRBV7-3 and TRBJ2-3, with D possibly matching TRBD2 (6 bases). This CDR3 contains 13 residues. Trimming removed 5 bases at V and 6 bases at J, with 12 bases between. Germline assignment: CDR1 SGHTA and CDR2 FQGTGA. Here the CDR3 reads CASSPGREDTQYF. Here the CDR3 DNA reads TGTGCCAGCAGCCCAGGCCGGGAGGATACGCAGTATTTT.

The CDR3 loop reads CASSLGSSYNEQFF. The CDR3 bases are TGTGCCAGCAGCTTAGGGAGCTCCTACAATGAGCAGTTCTTC. The chain joins TRBV7-3 to TRBJ2-1, with D possibly being TRBD2 (5 bases). Germline V gene sequence: CDR1 SGHTA, CDR2 FQGTGA. The CDR3 has 14 amino acids. The V gene lost 2 bases and the J gene lost 0 bases, with 5 bases spanning the gap.

The V and J genes are TRBV19 and TRBJ2-5; possibly TRBD1 or TRBD2 for D (6 bases each). V gave up 6 bases and J gave up 6 bases, with 23 bases separating them. The CDR3 loop spans 16 amino acids. Per the germline V gene, CDR1 is LNHDA and CDR2 is SQIVND (reference sequence). The CDR3 loop reads CASSPWQQGGKQTQYF. The DNA of the CDR3 is TGTGCCAGTAGCCCTTGGCAGCAAGGGGGGAAACAGACCCAGTACTTC.

The chain has TRBV6-6 and TRBJ2-1; 11 nucleotides line up with TRBD2. This CDR3 comprises 12 residues. Trimming removed 6 bases from V and 12 bases from J; junction bases left unmatched: 4. The V gene's germline CDR1 is MNHNY and CDR2 SVGAGI (reference sequence). CDR3 nucleotides: TGTGCCAGCAGCCTAGCGGGAGGTCTGCAGTTCTTC. Translation gives CASSLAGGLQFF.

The chain recombines TRBV18 with TRBJ2-7; 12 bases line up with TRBD2. The CDR3 sequence is 16 residues long. The germline gives CDR1 KGHSH, CDR2 LQKENI. After removal of 6 bases from V and 0 bases from J, the junction contained 6 bases not matched to a gene. The CDR3 sequence is CASSSLLAGGSYEQYF. The CDR3, as DNA: TGTGCCAGCTCGTCTCTACTAGCGGGAGGCTCCTACGAGCAGTACTTC.

The chain links TRBV29-1 to TRBJ2-1; 9 nucleotides agree with TRBD1. Germline loops: CDR1 SQVTM, CDR2 ANQGSEA. The CDR3 has 13 residues. V was clipped by 8 bases and J by 8 bases; unmatched bases: 10. Written as DNA, the CDR3 is TGCAGCTCTACACAGGGGGCGCATGATGAGCAGTTCTTC. Residues: CSSTQGAHDEQFF.

In DNA form, the CDR3 reads TGCGCCAGCAGCCCGACTAGGGCAGCAACTAATGAAAAACTGTTTTTT. Translation: CASSPTRAATNEKLFF. This chain uses TRBV5-1 with TRBJ1-4; D gene unclear. Germline CDR1 is SGHRS and CDR2 is YFSETQ. CDR3 length equals 16 residues. V lost 4 bases and J 0 bases, leaving 13 bases between the germline ends.

The chain links TRBV28 to TRBJ2-6; D unresolved. This CDR3 has 15 residues. V was shortened by 8 bases and J by 2 bases, with 13 bases between the two germline ends. In germline, CDR1 is MDHEN, CDR2 SYDVKM. The CDR3 region has the DNA TGTGCCAGCGGCAGTACCATTACTGGGGCCAACGTCCTGACTTTC. Its translation is CASGSTITGANVLTF.

Written as DNA, the CDR3 is TGTGCCAGCAGCTTGCGGGTAAGAGAGTACGAGCAGTACTTC. It encodes CASSLRVREYEQYF. The rearrangement uses TRBV5-5 and TRBJ2-7; D gene unclear. Germline lookup yields CDR1 SGHKS and CDR2 YYEKEE (reference sequence). The CDR3 sequence is 14 residues long. Trimming removed 1 base at V and 4 bases at J, with 12 bases between.